The source of this T cell receptor beta chain is a study of blood T cell repertoires in COVID-19. Overall study context: Nucleic acid was either cDNA or gDNA, and it came from T cells, B-cell-depleted T cells, or PBMCs.

V was clipped by 3 bases and J by 4 bases, with 15 bases between them. The length of the CDR3 is 15 residues. The V gene's germline CDR1 is MNHNS and CDR2 SASEGT. Per the authors' pipeline: Cell counts per sample came from amplifying reference gene primers. Libraries were prepared by immunoSEQ multiplex PCR; TCRdb keeps only in-frame clonotypes and omits some of them. Clonal size and the V and J genes are those of that table, whereas D and trimming came from the DNA. The sample has some 190,000 clones, roughly 76% seen once. The source of this sequence is a woman aged 50 to 60 with active or convalescent COVID-19. The sample taken for sequencing was peripheral blood. The chain employs TRBV6-1 and TRBJ1-2, with a possible D match to TRBD1 (6 bases). The CDR3 sequence: CASSEGHLKVYGYTF. In DNA, the CDR3 is TGTGCCAGCAGTGAGGGACACCTAAAGGTCTATGGCTACACCTTC.